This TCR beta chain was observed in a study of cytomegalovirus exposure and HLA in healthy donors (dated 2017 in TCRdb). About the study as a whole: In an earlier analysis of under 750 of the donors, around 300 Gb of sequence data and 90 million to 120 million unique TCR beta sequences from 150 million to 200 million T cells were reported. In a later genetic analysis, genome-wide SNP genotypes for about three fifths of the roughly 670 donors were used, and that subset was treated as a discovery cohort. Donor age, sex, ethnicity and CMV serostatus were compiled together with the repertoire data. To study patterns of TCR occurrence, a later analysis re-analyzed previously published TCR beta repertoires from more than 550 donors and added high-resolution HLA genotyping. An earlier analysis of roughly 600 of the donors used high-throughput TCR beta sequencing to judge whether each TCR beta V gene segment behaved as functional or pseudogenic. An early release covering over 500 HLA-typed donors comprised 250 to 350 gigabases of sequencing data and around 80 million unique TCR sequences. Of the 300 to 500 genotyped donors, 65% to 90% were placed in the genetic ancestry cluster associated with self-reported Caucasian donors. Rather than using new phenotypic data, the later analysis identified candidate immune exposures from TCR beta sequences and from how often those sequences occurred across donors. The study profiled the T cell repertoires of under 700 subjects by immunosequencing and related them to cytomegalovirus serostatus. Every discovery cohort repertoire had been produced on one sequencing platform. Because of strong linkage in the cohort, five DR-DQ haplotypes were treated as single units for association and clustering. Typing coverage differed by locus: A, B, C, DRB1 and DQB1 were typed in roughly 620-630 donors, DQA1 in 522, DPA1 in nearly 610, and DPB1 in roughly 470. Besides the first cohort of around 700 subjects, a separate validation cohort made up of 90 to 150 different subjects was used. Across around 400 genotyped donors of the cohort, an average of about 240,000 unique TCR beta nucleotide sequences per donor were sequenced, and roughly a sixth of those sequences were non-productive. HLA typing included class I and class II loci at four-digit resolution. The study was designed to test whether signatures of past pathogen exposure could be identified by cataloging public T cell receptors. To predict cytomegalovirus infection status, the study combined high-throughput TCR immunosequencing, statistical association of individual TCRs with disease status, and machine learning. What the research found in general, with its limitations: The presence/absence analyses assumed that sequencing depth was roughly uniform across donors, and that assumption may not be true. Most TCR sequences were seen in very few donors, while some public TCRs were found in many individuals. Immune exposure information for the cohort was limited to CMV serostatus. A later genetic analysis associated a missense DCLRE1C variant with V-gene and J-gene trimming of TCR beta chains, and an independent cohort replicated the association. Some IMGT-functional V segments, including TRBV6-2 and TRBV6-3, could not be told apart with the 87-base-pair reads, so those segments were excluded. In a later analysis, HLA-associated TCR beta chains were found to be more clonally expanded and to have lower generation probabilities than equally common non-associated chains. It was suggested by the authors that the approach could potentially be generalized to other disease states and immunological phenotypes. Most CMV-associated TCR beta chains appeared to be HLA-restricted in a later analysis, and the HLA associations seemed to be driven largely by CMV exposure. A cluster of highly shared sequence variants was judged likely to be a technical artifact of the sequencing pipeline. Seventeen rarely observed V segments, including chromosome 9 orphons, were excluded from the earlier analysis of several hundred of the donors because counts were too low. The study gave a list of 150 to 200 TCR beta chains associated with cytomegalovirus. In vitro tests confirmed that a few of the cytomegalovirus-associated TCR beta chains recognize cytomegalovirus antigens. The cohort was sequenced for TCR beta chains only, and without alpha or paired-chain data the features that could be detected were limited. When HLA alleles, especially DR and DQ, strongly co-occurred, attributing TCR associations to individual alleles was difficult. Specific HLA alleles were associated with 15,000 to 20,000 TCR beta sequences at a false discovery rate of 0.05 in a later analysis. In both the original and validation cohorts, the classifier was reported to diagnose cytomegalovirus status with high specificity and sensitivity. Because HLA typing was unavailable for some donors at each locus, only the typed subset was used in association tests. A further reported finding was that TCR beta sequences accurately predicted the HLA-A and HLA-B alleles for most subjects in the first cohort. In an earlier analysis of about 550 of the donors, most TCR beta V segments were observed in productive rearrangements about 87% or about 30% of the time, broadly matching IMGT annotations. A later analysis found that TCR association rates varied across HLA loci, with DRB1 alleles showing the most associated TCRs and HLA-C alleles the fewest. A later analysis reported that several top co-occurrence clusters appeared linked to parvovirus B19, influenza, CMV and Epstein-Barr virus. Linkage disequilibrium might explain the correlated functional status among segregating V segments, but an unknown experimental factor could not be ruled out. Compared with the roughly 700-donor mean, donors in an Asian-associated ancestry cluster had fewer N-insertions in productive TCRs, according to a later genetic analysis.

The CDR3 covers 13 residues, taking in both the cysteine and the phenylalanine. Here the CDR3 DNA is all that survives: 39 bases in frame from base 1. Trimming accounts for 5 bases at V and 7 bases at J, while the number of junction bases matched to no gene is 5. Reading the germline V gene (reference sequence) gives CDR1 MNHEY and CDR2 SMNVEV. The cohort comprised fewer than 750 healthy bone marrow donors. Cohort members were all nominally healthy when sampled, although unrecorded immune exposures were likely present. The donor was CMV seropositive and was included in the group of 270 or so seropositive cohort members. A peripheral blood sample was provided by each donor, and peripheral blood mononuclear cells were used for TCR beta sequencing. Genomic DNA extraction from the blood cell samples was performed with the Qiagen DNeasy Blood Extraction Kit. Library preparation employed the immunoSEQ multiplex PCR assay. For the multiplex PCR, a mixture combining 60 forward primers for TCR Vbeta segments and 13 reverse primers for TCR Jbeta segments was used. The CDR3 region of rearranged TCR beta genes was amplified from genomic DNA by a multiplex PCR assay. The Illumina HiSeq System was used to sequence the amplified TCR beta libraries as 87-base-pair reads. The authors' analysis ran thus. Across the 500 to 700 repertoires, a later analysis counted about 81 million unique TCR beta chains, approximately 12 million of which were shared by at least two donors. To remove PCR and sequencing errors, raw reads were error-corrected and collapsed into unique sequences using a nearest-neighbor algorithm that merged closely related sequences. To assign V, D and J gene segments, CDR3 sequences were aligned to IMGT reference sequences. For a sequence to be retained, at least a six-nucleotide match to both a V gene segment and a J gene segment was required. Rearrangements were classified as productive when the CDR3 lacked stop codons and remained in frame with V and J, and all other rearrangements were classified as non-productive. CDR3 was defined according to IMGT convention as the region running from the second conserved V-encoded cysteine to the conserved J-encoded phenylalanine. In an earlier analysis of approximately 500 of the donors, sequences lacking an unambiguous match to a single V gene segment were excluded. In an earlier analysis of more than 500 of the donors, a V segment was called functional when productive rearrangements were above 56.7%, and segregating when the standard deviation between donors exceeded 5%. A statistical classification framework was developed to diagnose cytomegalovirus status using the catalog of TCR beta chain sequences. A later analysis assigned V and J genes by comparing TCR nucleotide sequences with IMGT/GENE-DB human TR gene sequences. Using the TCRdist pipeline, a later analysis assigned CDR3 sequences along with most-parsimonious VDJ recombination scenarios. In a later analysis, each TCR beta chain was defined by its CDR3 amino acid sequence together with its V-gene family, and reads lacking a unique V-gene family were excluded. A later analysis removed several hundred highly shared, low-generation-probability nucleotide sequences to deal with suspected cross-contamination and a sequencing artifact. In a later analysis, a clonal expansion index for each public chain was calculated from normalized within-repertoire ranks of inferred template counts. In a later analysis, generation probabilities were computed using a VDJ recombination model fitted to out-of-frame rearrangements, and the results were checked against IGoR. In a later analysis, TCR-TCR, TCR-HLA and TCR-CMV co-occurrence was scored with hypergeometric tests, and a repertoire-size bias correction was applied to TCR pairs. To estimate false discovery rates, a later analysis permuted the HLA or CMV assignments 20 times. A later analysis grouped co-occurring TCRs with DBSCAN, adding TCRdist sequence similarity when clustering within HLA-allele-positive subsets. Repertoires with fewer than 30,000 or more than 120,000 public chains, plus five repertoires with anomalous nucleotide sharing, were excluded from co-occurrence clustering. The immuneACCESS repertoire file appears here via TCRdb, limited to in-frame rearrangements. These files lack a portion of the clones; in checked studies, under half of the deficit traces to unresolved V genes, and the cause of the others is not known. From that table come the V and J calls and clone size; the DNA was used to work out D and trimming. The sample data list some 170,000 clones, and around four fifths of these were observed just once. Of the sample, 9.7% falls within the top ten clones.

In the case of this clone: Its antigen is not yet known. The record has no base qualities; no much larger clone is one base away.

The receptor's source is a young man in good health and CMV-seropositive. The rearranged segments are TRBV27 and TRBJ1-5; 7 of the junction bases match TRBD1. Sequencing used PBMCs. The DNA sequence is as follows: TGTGCCAGCAGTACGACAGGGAGGCAGCCCCAGCATTTT. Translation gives CASSTTGRQPQHF.